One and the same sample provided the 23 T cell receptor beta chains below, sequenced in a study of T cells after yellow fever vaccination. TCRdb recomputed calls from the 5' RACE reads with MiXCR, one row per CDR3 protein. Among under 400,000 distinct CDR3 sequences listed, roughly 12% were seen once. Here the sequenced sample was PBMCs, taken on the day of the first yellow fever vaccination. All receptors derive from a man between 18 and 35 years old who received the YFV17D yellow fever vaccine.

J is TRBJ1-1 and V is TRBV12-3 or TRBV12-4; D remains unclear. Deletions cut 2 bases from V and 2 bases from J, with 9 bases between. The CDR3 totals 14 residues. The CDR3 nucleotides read TGTGCCAGCAGTTTAAATCCGCTAAACACTGAAGCTTTCTTT. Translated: CASSLNPLNTEAFF.

Written as DNA, the CDR3 is TGTGCCAGCAGCTTAATTTCAGGGGGCCGGGGAGAGACCCAGTACTTC. It encodes CASSLISGGRGETQYF. The chain links TRBV7-3 to TRBJ2-5, with 8 positions matching TRBD1. The CDR3 runs to 16 residues. V lost 1 base and J lost 4; bases outside the gene matches: 8. Germline V gene lookup returns CDR1 SGHTA and CDR2 FQGTGA.

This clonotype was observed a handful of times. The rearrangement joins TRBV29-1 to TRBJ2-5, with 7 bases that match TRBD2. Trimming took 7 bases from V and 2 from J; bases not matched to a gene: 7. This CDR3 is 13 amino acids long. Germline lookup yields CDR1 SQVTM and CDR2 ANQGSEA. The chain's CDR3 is CSAASSGQETQYF. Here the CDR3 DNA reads TGCAGCGCCGCTTCTAGCGGACAAGAGACCCAGTACTTC.

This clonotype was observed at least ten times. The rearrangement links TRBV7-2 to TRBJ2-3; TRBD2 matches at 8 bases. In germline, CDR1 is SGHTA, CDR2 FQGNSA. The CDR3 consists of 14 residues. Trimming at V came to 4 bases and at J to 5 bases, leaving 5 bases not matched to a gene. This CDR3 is CASSSAGGIDTQYF. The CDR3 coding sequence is TGTGCCAGCAGCTCGGCGGGGGGTATAGATACGCAGTATTTT. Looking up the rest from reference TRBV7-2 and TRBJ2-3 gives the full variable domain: GAGVSQSPSNKVTEKGKDVELRCDPISGHTALYWYRQSLGQGLEFLIYFQGNSAPDKSGLPSDRFSAERTGGSVSTLTIQRTQQEDSAVYLCASSSAGGIDTQYFGPGTRLTVL.

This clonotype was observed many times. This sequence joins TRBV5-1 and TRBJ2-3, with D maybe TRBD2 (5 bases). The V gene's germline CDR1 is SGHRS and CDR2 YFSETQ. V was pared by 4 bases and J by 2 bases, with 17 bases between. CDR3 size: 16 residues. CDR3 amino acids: CASSLEGLAVTDTQYF. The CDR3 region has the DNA TGCGCCAGCAGCCTTGAGGGTCTAGCAGTCACAGATACGCAGTATTTT.

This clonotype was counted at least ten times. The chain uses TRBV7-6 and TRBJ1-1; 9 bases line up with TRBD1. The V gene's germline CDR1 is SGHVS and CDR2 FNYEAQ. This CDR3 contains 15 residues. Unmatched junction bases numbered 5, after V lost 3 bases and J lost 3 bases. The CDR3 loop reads CASSFWTGVHTEAFF. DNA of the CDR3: TGTGCCAGCAGCTTCTGGACAGGGGTTCACACTGAAGCTTTCTTT.

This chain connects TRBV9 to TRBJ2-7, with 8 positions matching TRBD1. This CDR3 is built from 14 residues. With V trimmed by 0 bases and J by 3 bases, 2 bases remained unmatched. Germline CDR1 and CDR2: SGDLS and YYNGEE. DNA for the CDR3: TGTGCCAGCAGCGTAGGGGGACAGGTCTACGAGCAGTACTTC. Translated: CASSVGGQVYEQYF.

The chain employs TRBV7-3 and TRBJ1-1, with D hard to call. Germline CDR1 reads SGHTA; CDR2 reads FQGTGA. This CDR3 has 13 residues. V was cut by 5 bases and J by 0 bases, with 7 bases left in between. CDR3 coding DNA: TGTGCCAGCAGCGACCATATGAACACTGAAGCTTTCTTT. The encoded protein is CASSDHMNTEAFF.

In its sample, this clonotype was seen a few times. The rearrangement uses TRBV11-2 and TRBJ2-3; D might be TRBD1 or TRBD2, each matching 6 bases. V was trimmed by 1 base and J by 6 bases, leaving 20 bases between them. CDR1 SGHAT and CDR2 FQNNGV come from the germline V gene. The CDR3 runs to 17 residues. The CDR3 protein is CASSLGVPGAGSDTQYF. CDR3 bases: TGTGCCAGCAGCTTAGGGGTTCCGGGGGCCGGTTCCGATACGCAGTATTTT.

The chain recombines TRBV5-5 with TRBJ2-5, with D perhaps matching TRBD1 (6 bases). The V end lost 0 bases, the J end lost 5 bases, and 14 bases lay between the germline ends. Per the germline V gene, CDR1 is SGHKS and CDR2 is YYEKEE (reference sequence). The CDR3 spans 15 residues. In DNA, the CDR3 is TGTGCCAGCAGCTTGGAAGGAACAGGGTCTGAGACCCAGTACTTC. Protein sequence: CASSLEGTGSETQYF.

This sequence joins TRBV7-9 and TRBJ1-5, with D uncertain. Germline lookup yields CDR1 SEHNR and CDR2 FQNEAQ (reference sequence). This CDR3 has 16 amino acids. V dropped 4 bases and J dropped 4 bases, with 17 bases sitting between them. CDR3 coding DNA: TGTGCCAGCAGCTGGGCAGGATTGGCCGGTAATCAGCCCCAGCATTTT. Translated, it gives CASSWAGLAGNQPQHF.

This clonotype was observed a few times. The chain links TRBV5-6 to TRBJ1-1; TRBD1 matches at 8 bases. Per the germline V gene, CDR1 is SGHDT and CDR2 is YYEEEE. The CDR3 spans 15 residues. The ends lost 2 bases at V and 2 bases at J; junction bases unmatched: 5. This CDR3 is CASSFWDRSNTEAFF. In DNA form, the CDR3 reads TGTGCCAGCAGCTTCTGGGACAGGTCCAACACTGAAGCTTTCTTT.

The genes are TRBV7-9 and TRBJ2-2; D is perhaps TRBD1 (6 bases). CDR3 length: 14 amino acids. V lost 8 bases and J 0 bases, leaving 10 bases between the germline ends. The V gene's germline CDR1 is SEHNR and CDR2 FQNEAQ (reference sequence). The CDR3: CASPGGPNTGELFF. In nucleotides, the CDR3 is TGTGCCAGCCCTGGGGGCCCGAACACCGGGGAGCTGTTTTTT.

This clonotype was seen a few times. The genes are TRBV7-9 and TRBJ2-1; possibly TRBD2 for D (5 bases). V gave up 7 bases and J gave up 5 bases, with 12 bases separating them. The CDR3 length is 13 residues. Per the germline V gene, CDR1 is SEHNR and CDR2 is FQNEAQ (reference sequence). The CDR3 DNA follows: TGTGCCAGCACGAGGGTGTCCCACAATGAGCAGTTCTTC. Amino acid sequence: CASTRVSHNEQFF.

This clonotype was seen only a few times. CDR3 loop: CASSWANYYEQYF. Here the CDR3 DNA reads TGTGCCAGCAGTTGGGCAAACTACTACGAGCAGTACTTC. This sequence joins TRBV12-3 or TRBV12-4 and TRBJ2-7; D not certain. Trimming stripped 4 bases from V and 3 bases from J, with 10 bases between. The CDR3 spans 13 residues.

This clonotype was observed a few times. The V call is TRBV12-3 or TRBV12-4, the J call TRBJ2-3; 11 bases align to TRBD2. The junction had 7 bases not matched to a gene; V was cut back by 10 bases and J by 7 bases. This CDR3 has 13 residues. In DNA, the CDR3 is TGTGCCATCAATAGCGGGGGGGCGAATACGCAGTATTTT. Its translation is CAINSGGANTQYF.

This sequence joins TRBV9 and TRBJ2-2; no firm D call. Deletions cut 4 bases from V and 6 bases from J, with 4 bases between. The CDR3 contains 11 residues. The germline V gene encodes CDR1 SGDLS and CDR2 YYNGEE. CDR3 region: CASSMSGELFF. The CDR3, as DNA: TGTGCCAGCAGCATGTCCGGGGAGCTGTTTTTT.

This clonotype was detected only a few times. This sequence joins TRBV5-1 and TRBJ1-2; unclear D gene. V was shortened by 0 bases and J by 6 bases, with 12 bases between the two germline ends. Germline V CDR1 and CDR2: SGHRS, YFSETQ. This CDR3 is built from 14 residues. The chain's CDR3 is CASSLEMPNNGYTF. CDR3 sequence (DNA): TGCGCCAGCAGCTTGGAGATGCCGAACAATGGCTACACCTTC.

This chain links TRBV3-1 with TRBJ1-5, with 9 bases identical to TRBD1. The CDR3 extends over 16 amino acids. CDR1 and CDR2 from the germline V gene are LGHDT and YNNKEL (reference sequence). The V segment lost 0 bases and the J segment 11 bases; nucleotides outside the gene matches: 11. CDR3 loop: CASSQDLGTGSGAQHF. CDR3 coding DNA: TGTGCCAGCAGCCAAGATCTCGGGACAGGGAGTGGAGCCCAGCATTTT. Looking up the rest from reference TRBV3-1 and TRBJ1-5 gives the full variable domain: DTAVSQTPKYLVTQMGNDKSIKCEQNLGHDTMYWYKQDSKKFLKIMFSYNNKELIINETVPNRFSPKSPDKAHLNLHINSLELGDSAVYFCASSQDLGTGSGAQHFGDGTRLSIL.

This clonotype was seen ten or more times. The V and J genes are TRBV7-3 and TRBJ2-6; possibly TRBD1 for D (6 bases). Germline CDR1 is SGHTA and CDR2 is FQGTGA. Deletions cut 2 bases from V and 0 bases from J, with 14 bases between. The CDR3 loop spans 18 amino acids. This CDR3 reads CASSLVATGFSGANVLTF. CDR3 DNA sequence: TGTGCCAGCAGCTTAGTCGCAACAGGGTTCTCTGGGGCCAACGTCCTGACTTTC. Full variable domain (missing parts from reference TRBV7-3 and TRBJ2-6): GAGVSQTPSNKVTEKGKYVELRCDPISGHTALYWYRQSLGQGPEFLIYFQGTGAADDSGLPNDRFFAVRPEGSVSTLKIQRTERGDSAVYLCASSLVATGFSGANVLTFGAGSRLTVL.

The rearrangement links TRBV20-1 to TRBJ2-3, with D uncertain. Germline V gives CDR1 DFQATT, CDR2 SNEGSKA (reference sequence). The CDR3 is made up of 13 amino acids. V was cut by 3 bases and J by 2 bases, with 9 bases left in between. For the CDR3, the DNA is TGCAGTGCTAGTCAGAGCCTCACAGATACGCAGTATTTT. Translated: CSASQSLTDTQYF.

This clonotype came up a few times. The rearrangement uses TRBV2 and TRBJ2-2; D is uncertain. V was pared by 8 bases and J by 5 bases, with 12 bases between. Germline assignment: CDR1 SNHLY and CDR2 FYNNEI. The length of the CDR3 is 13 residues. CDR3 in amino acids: CASAEILTGELFF. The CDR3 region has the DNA TGTGCCAGCGCGGAGATTTTAACCGGGGAGCTGTTTTTT.

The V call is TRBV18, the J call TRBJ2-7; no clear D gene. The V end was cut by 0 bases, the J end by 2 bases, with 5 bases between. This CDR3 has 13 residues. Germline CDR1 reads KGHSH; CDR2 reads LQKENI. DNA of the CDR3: TGTGCCAGCTCACCACCGAGCACCTACGAGCAGTACTTC. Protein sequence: CASSPPSTYEQYF.